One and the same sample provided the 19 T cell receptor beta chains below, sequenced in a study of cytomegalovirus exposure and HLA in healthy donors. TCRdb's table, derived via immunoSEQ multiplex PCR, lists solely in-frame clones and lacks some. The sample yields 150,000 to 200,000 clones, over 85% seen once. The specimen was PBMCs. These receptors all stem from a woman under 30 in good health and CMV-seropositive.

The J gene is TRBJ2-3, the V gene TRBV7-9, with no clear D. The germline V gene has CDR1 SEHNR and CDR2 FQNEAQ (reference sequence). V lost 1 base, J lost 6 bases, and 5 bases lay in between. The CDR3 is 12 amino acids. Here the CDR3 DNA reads TGTGCCAGCAGCTTAGTCCGGGATACGCAGTATTTT. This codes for CASSLVRDTQYF.

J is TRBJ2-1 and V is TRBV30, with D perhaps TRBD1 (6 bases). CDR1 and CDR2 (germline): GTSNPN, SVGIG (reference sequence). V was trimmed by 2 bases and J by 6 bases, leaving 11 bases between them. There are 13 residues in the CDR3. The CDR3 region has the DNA TGTGCCTGGAGTACCGGGACAACCAATGAGCAGTTCTTC. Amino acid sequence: CAWSTGTTNEQFF.

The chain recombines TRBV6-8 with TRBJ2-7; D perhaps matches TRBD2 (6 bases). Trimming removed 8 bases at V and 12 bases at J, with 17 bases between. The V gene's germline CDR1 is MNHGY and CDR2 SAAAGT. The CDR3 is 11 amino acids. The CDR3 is CASSQGSSVYF. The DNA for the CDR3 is TGTGCCAGCTCCCAAGGGTCTAGCGTGTACTTC.

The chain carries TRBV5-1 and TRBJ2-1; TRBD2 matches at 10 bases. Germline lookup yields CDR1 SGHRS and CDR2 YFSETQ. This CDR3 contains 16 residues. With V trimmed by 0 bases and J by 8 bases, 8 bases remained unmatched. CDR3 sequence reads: CASSLAASSGSDEQFF. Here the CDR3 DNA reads TGCGCCAGCAGCTTGGCGGCTTCTAGCGGGAGCGATGAGCAGTTCTTC.

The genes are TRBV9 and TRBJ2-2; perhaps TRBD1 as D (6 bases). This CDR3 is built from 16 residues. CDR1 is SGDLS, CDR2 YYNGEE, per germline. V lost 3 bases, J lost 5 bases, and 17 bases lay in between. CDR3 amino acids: CASSAQTMGATGELFF. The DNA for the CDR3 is TGTGCCAGCAGCGCCCAGACTATGGGGGCTACCGGGGAGCTGTTTTTT.

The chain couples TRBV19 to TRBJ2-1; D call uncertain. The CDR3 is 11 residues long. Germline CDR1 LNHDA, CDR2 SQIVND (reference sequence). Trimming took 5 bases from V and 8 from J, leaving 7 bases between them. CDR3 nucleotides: TGTGCCAGTAGTGTGTCCTATGAGCAGTTCTTC. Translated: CASSVSYEQFF.

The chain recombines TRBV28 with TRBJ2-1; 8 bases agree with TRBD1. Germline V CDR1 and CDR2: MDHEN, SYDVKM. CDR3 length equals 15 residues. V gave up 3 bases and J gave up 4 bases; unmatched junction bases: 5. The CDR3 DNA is TGTGCCAGCAGTTTCTTGGACAGGGAGTACAATGAGCAGTTCTTC. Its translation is CASSFLDREYNEQFF. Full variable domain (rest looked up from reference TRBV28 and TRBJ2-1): DVKVTQSSRYLVKRTGEKVFLECVQDMDHENMFWYRQDPGLGLRLIYFSYDVKMKEKGDIPEGYSVSREKKERFSLILESASTNQTSMYLCASSFLDREYNEQFFGPGTRLTVL.

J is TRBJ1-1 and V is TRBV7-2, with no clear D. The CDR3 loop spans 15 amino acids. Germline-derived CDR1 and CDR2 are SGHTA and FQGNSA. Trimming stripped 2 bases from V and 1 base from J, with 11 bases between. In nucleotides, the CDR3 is TGTGCCAGCAGCTTAACGGGGAACGGGAACACTGAAGCTTTCTTT. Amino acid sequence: CASSLTGNGNTEAFF.

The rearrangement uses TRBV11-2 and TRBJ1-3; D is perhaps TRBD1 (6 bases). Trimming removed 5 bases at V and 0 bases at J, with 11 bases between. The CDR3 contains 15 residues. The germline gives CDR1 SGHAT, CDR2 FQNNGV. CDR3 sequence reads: CASSLGHHSGNTIYF. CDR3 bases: TGTGCCAGCAGCCTGGGACACCACTCTGGAAACACCATATATTTT. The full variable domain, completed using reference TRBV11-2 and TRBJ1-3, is EAGVAQSPRYKIIEKRQSVAFWCNPISGHATLYWYQQILGQGPKLLIQFQNNGVVDDSQLPKDRFSAERLKGVDSTLKIQPAKLEDSAVYLCASSLGHHSGNTIYFGEGSWLTVV.

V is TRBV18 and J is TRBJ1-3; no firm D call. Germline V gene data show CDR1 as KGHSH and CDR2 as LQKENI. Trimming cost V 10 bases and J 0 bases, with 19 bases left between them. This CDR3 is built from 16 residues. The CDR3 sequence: CATSPGVRSSGNTIYF. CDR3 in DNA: TGTGCCACCTCGCCCGGGGTCCGTAGCTCTGGAAACACCATATATTTT.

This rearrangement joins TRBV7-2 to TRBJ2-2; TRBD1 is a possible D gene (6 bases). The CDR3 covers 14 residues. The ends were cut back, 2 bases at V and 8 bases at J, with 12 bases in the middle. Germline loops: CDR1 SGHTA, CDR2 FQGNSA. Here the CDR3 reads CASSLNRAGGELFF. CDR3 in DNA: TGTGCCAGCAGCTTAAACAGGGCAGGTGGGGAGCTGTTTTTT.

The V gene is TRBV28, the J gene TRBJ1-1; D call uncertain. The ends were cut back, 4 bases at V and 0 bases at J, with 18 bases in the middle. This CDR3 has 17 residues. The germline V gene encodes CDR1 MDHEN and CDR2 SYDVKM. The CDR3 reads CASSSTVVTRLNTEAFF. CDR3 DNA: TGTGCCAGCAGTTCCACCGTGGTGACACGGCTGAACACTGAAGCTTTCTTT.

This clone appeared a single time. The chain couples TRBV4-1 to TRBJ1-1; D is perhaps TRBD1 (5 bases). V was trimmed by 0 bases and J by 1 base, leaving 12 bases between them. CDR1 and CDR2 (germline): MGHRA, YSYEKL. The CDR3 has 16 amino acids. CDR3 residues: CASSQDLRQTNTEAFF. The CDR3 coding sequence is TGCGCCAGCAGCCAAGATTTGAGACAGACGAACACTGAAGCTTTCTTT.

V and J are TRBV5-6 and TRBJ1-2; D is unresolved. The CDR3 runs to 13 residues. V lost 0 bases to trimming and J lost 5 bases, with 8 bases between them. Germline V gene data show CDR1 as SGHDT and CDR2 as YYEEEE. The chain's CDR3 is CASSLERPYGYTF. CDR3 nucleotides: TGTGCCAGCAGCTTGGAGCGGCCATATGGCTACACCTTC.

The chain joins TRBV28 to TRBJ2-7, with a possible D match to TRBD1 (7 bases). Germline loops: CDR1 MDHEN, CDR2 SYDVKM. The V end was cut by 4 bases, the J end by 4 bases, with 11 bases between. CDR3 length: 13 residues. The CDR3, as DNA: TGTGCCAGCAGTTCGCGGGACAGATACGAGCAGTACTTC. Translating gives CASSSRDRYEQYF.

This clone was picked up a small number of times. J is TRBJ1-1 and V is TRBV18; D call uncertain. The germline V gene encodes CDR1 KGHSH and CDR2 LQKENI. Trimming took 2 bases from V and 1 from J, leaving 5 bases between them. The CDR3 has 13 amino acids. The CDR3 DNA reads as TGTGCCAGCTCACCATATAGGAACACTGAAGCTTTCTTT. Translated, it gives CASSPYRNTEAFF.

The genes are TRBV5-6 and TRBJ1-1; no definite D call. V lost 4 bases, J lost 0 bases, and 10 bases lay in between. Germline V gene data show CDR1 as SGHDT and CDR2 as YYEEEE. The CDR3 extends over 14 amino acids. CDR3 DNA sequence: TGTGCCAGCAGCGCCGGAGGGATGAACACTGAAGCTTTCTTT. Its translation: CASSAGGMNTEAFF.

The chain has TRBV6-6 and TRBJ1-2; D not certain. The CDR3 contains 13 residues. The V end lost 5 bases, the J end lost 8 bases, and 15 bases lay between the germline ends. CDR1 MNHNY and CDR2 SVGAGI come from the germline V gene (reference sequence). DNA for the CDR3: TGTGCCAGCAGTCCTCACAGAGCCTTGGGCTACACCTTC. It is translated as CASSPHRALGYTF.

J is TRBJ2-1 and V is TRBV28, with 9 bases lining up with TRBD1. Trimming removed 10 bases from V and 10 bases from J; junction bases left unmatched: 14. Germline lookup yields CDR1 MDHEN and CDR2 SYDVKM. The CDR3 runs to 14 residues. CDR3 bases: TGTGCCACCGAGTCCGGGACAGGGACAGGGGAGCAGTTCTTC. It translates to CATESGTGTGEQFF.